The entry below gives a single T cell receptor (beta chain) sequence along with its context. Its specificity is unknown. The sample originates from a study of vaccination and CD4 T cells after COVID-19. In the study overall: Blood was drawn a median around 73 days post second dose, range 14 to 241. The cells in question were stimulated using overlapping spike peptides derived from SARS-CoV-2, HCoV-NL63, HCoV-OC43 and HCoV-229E.

The Oncomine TCR Beta short-read assay sequenced DNA from cultured CD4+ T cells. Using its own MiXCR run on the PCR reads, TCRdb lists one record per CDR3 protein. This sample has 6,500 or so distinct CDR3 sequences, with around three fifths found just once. The germline V and J ends were trimmed by 9 bases and 1 base, with 14 bases remaining between them. Germline lookup yields CDR1 KGHDR and CDR2 SFDVKD. This CDR3 spans 15 amino acids. Treatment in this sample: approximately 11-day PBMC culture with coronavirus spike peptide pools or control peptides (ViraFEST assay). Ahead of the COVID-19 pandemic (2011-2018), the CD4+ T cells of the unexposed donor were collected.

Sequencing was carried out using CD4+ T cells from blood, cultured in vitro. V usage is TRBV24-1 and J usage is TRBJ2-2; perhaps TRBD2 as D (5 bases). The TCR comes from a human donor in good health. As DNA, the CDR3 is TGTGCCACCGGACCGGCGGGTAGGAACACCGGGGAGCTGTTTTTT. Residues: CATGPAGRNTGELFF.